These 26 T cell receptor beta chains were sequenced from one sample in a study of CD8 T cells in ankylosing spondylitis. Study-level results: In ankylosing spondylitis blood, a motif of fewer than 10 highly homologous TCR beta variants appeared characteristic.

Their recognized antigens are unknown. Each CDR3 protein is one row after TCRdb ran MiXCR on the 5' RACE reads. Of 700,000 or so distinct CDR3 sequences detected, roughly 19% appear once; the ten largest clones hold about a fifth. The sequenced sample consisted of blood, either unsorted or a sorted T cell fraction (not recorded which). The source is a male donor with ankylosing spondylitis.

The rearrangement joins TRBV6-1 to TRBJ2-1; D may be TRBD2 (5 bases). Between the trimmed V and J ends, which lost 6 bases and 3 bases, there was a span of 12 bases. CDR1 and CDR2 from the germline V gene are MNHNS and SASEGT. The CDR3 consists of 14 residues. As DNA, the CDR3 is TGTGCCAGCAGCCTCGCCGACTACTACAATGAGCAGTTCTTC. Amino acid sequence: CASSLADYYNEQFF.

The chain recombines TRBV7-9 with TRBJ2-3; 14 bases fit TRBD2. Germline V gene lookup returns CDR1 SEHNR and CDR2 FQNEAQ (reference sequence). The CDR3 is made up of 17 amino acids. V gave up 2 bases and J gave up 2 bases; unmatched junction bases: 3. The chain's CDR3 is CASSLRTSGGPTDTQYF. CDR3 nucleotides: TGTGCCAGCAGCTTAAGGACTAGCGGGGGGCCCACAGATACGCAGTATTTT.

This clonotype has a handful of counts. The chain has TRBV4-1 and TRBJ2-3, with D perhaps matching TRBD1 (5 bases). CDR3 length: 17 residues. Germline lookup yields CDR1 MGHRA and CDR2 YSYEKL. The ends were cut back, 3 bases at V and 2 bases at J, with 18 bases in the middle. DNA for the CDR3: TGCGCCAGCAGCCAGCCGAGGTTGGACACCTACACAGATACGCAGTATTTT. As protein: CASSQPRLDTYTDTQYF.

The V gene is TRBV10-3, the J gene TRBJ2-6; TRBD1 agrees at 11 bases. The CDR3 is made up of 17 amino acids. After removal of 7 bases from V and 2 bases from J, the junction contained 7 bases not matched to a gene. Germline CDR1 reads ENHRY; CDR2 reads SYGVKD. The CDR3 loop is CAINMGQGEAGANVLTF. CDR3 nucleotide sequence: TGTGCCATCAACATGGGACAGGGGGAAGCTGGGGCCAACGTCCTGACTTTC.

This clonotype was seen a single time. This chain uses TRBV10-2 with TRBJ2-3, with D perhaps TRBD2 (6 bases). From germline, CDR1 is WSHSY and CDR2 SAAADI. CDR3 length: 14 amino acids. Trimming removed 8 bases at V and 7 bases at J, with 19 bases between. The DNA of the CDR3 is TGCGCCAGCGGAGGAGGGGCCCCCGTAAATACGCAGTATTTT. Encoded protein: CASGGGAPVNTQYF.

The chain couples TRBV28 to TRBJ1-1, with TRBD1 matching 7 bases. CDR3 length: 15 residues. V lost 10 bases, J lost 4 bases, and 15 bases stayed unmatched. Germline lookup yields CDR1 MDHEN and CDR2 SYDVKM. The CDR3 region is CATSGRMGTATEAFF. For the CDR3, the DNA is TGTGCCACCTCGGGCCGAATGGGGACAGCCACTGAAGCTTTCTTT.

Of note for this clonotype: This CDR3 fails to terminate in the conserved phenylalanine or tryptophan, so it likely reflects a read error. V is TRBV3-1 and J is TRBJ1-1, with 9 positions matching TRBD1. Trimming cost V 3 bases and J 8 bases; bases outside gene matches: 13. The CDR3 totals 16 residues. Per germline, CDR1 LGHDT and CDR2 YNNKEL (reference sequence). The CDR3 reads CASSQIPGQGSTEAFC. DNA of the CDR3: TGTGCCAGCAGCCAGATACCGGGACAGGGCAGTACCGAAGCTTTCTGT.

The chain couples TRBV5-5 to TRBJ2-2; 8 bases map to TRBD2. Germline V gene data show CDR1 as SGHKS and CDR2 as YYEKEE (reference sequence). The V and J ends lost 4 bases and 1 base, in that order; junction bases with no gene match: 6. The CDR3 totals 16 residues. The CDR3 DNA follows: TGTGCCAGCAGCACCCCAAGCGGGGGGAACACCGGGGAGCTGTTTTTT. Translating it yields CASSTPSGGNTGELFF.

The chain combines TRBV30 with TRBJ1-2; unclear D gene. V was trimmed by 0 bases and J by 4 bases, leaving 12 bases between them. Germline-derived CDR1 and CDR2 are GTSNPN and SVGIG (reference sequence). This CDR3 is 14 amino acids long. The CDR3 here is CAWSVLGVIYGYTF. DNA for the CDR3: TGTGCCTGGAGTGTACTTGGGGTCATCTATGGCTACACCTTC. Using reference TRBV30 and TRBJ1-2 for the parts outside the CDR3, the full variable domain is SQTIHQWPATLVQPVGSPLSLECTVEGTSNPNLYWYRQAAGRGLQLLFYSVGIGQISSEVPQNLSASRPQDRQFILSSKKLLLSDSGFYLCAWSVLGVIYGYTFGSGTRLTVV.

DNA for the CDR3: TGTGCCAGCAGCGGGGACAGGGGAAGATACAATGAGCAGTTCTTC. It codes for CASSGDRGRYNEQFF. This sequence joins TRBV5-5 and TRBJ2-1, with 10 bases matching TRBD1. This CDR3 contains 15 residues. Trimming cost V 4 bases and J 4 bases; bases outside gene matches: 5. The germline V gene has CDR1 SGHKS and CDR2 YYEKEE (reference sequence).

CDR3 protein: CASSSRTGVSGEQFF. CDR3 in DNA: TGTGCCAGCAGTTCGCGGACAGGGGTGTCGGGCGAGCAGTTCTTC. The J gene is TRBJ2-1, the V gene TRBV27; TRBD1 matches at 9 bases. V was pared by 4 bases and J by 10 bases, with 11 bases of the junction left unmatched. Germline V CDR1 and CDR2: MNHEY, SMNVEV (reference sequence). The CDR3 has 15 amino acids.

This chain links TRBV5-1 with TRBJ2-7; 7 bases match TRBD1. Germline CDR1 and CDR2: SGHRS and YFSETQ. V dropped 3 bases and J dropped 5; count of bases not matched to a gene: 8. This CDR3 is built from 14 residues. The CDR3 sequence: CASSSKQGLNEQYF. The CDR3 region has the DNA TGCGCCAGCAGCTCGAAACAGGGGCTCAACGAGCAGTACTTC.

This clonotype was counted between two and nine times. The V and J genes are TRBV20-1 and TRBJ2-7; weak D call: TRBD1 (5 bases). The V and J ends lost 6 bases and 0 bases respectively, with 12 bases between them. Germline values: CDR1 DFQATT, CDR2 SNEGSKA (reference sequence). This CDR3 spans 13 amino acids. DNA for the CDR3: TGCAGTGCCCAGACAGACAGCTCCTACGAGCAGTACTTC. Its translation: CSAQTDSSYEQYF.

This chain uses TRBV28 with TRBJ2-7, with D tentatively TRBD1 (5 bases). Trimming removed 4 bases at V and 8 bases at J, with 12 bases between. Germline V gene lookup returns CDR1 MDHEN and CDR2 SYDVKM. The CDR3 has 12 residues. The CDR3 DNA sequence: TGTGCCAGCAGTTCACCCCAGGGAAAGCAGTACTTC. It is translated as CASSSPQGKQYF.

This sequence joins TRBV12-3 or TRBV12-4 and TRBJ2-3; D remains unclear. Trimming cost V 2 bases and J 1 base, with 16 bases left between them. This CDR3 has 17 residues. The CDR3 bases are TGTGCCAGCAGTTTATCCGCTAACCTAGTTCGCACAGATACGCAGTATTTT. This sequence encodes CASSLSANLVRTDTQYF.

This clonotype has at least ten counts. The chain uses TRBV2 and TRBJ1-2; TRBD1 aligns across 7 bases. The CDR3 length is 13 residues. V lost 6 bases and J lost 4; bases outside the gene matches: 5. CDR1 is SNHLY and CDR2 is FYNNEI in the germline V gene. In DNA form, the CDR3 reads TGTGCCAGCAGACCGGGACAGACCTATGGCTACACCTTC. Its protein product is CASRPGQTYGYTF.

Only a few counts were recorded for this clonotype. The CDR3 DNA follows: TGTGCCAGCAGCTCACAGGTGCTCCGCAATGAGCAGTTCTTC. Its protein is CASSSQVLRNEQFF. The chain employs TRBV3-1 and TRBJ2-1; TRBD1 might be the D (5 bases). CDR1 and CDR2 (germline): LGHDT, YNNKEL (reference sequence). Trimming stripped 5 bases from V and 6 bases from J, with 14 bases between. This CDR3 is 14 amino acids long.

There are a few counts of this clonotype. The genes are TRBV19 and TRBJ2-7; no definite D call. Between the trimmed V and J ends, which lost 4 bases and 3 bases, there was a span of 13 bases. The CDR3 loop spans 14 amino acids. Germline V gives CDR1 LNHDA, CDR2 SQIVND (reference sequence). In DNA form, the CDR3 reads TGTGCCAGTAGTACCGGACGTGAGGACTACGAGCAGTACTTC. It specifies CASSTGREDYEQYF. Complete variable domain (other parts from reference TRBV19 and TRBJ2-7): DGGITQSPKYLFRKEGQNVTLSCEQNLNHDAMYWYRQDPGQGLRLIYYSQIVNDFQKGDIAEGYSVSREKKESFPLTVTSAQKNPTAFYLCASSTGREDYEQYFGPGTRLTVT.

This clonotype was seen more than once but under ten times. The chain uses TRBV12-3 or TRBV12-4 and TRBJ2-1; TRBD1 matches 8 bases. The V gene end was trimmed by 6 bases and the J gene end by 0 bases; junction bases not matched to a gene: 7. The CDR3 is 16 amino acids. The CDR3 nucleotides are TGTGCCAGCAGAGCCCAGGGGGCGATCTCCTACAATGAGCAGTTCTTC. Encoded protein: CASRAQGAISYNEQFF.

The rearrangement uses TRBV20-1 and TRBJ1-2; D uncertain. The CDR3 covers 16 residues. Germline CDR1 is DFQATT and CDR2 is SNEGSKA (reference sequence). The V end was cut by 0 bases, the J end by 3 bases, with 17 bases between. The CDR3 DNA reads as TGCAGTGCTAGAGATGGCAGATCCGACGGGGACTATGGCTACACCTTC. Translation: CSARDGRSDGDYGYTF.

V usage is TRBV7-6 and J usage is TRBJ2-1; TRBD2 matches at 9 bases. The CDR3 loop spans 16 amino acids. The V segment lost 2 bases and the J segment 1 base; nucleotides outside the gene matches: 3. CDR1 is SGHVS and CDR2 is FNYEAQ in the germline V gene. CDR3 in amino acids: CASSLRRGGSYNEQFF. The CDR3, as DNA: TGTGCCAGCAGCTTACGGCGGGGGGGGTCCTACAATGAGCAGTTCTTC.

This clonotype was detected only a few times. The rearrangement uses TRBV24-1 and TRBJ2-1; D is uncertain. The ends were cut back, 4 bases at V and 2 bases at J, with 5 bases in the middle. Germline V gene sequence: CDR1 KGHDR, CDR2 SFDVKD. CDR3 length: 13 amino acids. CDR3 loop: CATSDATYNEQFF. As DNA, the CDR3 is TGTGCCACCAGTGACGCTACCTACAATGAGCAGTTCTTC.

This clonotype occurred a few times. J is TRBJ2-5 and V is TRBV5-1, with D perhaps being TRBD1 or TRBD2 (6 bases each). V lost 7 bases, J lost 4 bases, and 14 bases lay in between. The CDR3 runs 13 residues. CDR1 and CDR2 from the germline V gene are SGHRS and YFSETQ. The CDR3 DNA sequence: TGCGCCAGCCGGCGAGGGGGGCCAGAGACCCAGTACTTC. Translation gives CASRRGGPETQYF.

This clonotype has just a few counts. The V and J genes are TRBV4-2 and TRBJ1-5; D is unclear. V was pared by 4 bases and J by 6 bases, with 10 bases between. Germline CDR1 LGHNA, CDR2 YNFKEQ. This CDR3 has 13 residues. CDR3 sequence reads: CASSPAGFQPQHF. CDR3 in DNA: TGTGCCAGCAGCCCAGCCGGGTTTCAGCCCCAGCATTTT.

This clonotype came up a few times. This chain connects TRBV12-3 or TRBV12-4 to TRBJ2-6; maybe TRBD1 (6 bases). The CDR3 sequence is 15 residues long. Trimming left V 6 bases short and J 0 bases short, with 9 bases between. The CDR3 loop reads CASRKQGSGANVLTF. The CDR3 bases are TGTGCCAGCAGGAAACAGGGCTCTGGGGCCAACGTCCTGACTTTC.

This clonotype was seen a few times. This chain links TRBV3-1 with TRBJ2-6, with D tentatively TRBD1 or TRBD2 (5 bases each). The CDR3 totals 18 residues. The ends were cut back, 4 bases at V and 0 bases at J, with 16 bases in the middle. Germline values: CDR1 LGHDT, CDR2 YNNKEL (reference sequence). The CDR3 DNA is TGTGCCAGCAGCCTTTATCCGGGACGGTCCTCTGGGGCCAACGTCCTGACTTTC. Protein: CASSLYPGRSSGANVLTF.